The 7 T cell receptor beta chains presented below share a single source sample, sequenced in a study of blood T cell repertoires in COVID-19. The repertoire was sequenced with immunoSEQ multiplex PCR; TCRdb's copy has only in-frame clones and lacks some. The sample contains under 65,000 clones, roughly 89% of which appear only once. Input material: peripheral blood. Receptors were obtained from a woman aged 55-69 years with COVID-19, enrolled during active disease.

This clone has only a few counts. V usage is TRBV6-4 and J usage is TRBJ2-1; 11 bases align to TRBD2. V was clipped by 3 bases and J by 4 bases; unmatched bases: 5. This CDR3 has 16 amino acids. Germline V gene sequence: CDR1 MRHNA, CDR2 SNTAGT. The chain's CDR3 is CASSETGLAGYNEQFF. The CDR3 region has the DNA TGTGCCAGCAGTGAAACCGGACTAGCGGGTTACAATGAGCAGTTCTTC.

This chain uses TRBV30 with TRBJ2-7, with D perhaps matching TRBD1 (6 bases). Trimming took off 4 bases at V and 4 bases at J, with 11 bases between the two ends. The CDR3 sequence is 12 residues long. CDR1 GTSNPN and CDR2 SVGIG come from the germline V gene (reference sequence). The CDR3 spells CAWNLDRYEQYF. CDR3 in DNA: TGTGCCTGGAACCTAGACAGGTACGAGCAGTACTTC.

CDR3 region: CAWNTGQGRWETQYF. CDR3 DNA sequence: TGTGCCTGGAATACGGGACAGGGTAGGTGGGAGACCCAGTACTTC. The V and J genes are TRBV30 and TRBJ2-5, with TRBD1 identical over 9 bases. This CDR3 has 15 residues. In germline, CDR1 is GTSNPN, CDR2 SVGIG (reference sequence). J lost 5 bases, V lost 4 bases, and 11 bases had no gene match.

J is TRBJ1-3 and V is TRBV9, with D unresolved. This CDR3 has 14 residues. V was clipped by 3 bases and J by 0 bases, with 7 bases between them. Germline V lookup: CDR1 SGDLS, CDR2 YYNGEE. In DNA form, the CDR3 reads TGTGCCAGCAGCGCCTCGAGCTCTGGAAACACCATATATTTT. This encodes CASSASSSGNTIYF.

This clone was counted a single time. J is TRBJ1-4 and V is TRBV7-6, with 7 bases lining up with TRBD1. The germline CDR1 and CDR2 sequences are SGHVS and FNYEAQ. J lost 5 bases, V lost 5 bases, and 5 bases had no gene match. This CDR3 comprises 14 residues. CDR3 coding DNA: TGTGCCAGCAGCCCGGGACAGCGAAATGAAAAACTGTTTTTT. It is translated as CASSPGQRNEKLFF.

The genes are TRBV19 and TRBJ1-5; TRBD1 might be the D (5 bases). The V end lost 6 bases, the J end lost 3 bases, and 15 bases lay between the germline ends. The V gene's germline CDR1 is LNHDA and CDR2 SQIVND (reference sequence). This CDR3 spans 15 amino acids. CDR3 amino acids: CASRWGGRPNQPQHF. The CDR3 DNA sequence: TGTGCCAGTAGATGGGGGGGGAGACCCAATCAGCCCCAGCATTTT.

The rearrangement joins TRBV4-1 to TRBJ1-4; 7 bases line up with TRBD1. Germline loops: CDR1 MGHRA, CDR2 YSYEKL. This CDR3 is 15 amino acids long. The J segment lost 8 bases and the V segment lost 3 bases, leaving 9 bases of the junction unmatched. For the CDR3, the DNA is TGCGCCAGCAGCCACGCCAGGGGGACGGGAGAAAAACTGTTTTTT. Its protein product is CASSHARGTGEKLFF.